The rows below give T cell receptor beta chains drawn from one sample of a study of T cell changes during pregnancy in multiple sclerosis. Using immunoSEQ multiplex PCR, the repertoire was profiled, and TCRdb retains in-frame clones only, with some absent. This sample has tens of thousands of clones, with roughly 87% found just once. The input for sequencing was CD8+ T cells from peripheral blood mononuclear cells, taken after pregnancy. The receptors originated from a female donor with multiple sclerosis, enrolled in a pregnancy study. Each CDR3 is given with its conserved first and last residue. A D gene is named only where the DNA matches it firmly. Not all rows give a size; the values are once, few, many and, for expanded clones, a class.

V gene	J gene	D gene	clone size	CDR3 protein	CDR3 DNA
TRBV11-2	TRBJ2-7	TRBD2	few	CASRSTSGIFHEQYF	TGTGCCAGCAGGTCTACTAGCGGGATATTCCACGAGCAGTACTTC
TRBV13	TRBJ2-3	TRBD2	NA	CASSFRLAGSTDTQYF	TGTGCCAGCAGCTTCCGACTAGCGGGGTCCACAGATACGCAGTATTTT
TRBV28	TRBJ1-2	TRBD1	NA	CASRRTGDNYGYTF	TGTGCCAGCAGAAGGACAGGAGATAACTATGGCTACACCTTC
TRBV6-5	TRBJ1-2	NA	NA	CASSLGGVRGYTF	TGTGCCAGCAGTTTGGGAGGGGTTCGGGGCTACACCTTC
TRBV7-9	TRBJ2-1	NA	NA	CASSFEGRYNEQFF	TGTGCCAGCAGCTTTGAGGGCCGCTACAATGAGCAGTTCTTC
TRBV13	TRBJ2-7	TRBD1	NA	CASSYRTGAGYEQYF	TGTGCCAGCAGCTACAGGACAGGCGCGGGCTACGAGCAGTACTTC
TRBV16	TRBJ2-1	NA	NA	CASSQSTLADSYNEQFF	TGTGCCAGCAGCCAATCGACCCTAGCAGACTCCTACAATGAGCAGTTCTTC
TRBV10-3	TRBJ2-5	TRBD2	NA	CAVTSGRGSETQYF	TGTGCCGTCACTAGCGGGAGGGGATCAGAGACCCAGTACTTC
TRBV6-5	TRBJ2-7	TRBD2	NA	CASSLGTSSHEQYF	TGTGCCAGCAGTTTAGGGACTAGTAGCCACGAGCAGTACTTC
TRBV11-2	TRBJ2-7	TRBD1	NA	CASQQGDEQYF	TGTGCCAGCCAACAGGGGGACGAGCAGTACTTC
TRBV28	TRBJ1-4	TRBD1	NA	CASSLRTGGRRGEKLFF	TGTGCCAGCAGTCTCAGGACAGGGGGCAGAAGAGGGGAAAAACTGTTTTTT
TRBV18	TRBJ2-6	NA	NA	CASSPPISAGANVLTF	TGTGCCAGCTCACCACCCATCTCGGCTGGGGCCAACGTCCTGACTTTC
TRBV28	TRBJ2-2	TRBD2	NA	CASSLWTSGANTGELFF	TGTGCCAGCAGTTTATGGACTAGCGGGGCGAACACCGGGGAGCTGTTTTTT
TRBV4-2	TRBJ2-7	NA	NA	CASSPEEGHLSYEQYF	TGTGCCAGCAGCCCCGAAGAGGGACACCTCTCCTACGAGCAGTACTTC
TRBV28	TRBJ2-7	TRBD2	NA	CASSTTLGDRLRELAYEQYF	TGTGCCAGCAGTACCACTTTAGGAGACCGGTTGCGGGAGCTCGCGTACGAGCAGTACTTC
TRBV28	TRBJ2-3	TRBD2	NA	CASSSRLADTDTQYF	TGTGCCAGCAGTTCCAGACTAGCGGACACAGATACGCAGTATTTT
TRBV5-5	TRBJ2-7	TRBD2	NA	CASSTGTSGYEQYF	TGTGCCAGCAGCACCGGGACTAGCGGGTACGAGCAGTACTTC
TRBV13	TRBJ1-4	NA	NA	CASSLRGNEKLFF	TGTGCCAGCAGCTTAAGGGGGAACGAAAAACTGTTTTTT
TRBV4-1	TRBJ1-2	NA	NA	CASSQSLGASGYTF	TGCGCCAGCAGCCAAAGTTTGGGGGCGTCTGGCTACACCTTC
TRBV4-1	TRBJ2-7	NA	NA	CASSQEGWGHLLF	TGCGCCAGCAGCCAAGAAGGGTGGGGACACCTGCTATTC
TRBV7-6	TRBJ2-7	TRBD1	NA	CASSSFHRGHEQYF	TGTGCCAGCAGCTCCTTCCACAGGGGCCACGAGCAGTACTTC
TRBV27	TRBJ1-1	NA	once	CASSWGGAGTEAFF	TGTGCCAGCTCATGGGGGGGGGCGGGAACTGAAGCTTTCTTT
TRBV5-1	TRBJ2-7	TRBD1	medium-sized	CASSLAAQGDEQYF	TGCGCCAGCAGCTTGGCCGCGCAGGGGGACGAGCAGTACTTC
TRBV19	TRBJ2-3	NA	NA	CASSILGAEDTQYF	TGTGCCAGTAGTATTTTGGGGGCTGAAGATACGCAGTATTTT
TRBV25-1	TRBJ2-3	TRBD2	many	CASSVSGPRGDTQYF	TGTGCCAGCAGTGTTAGCGGGCCTAGGGGAGATACGCAGTATTTT
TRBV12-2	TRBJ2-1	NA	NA	CASRSGAYTSGRSENEQFF	TGTGCAAGTCGCTCCGGGGCTTATACTAGCGGGAGGTCAGAGAATGAGCAGTTCTTC
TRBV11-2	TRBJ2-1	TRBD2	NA	CASSLDQLAGTYNEQFF	TGTGCCAGCAGCTTAGATCAACTAGCGGGAACTTACAATGAGCAGTTCTTC
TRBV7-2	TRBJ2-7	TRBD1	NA	CASSGLNGQGLGEQYF	TGTGCCAGCAGTGGCCTTAATGGACAGGGATTGGGGGAGCAGTACTTC
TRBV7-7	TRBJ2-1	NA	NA	CASSLSRSYNEQFF	TGTGCTAGCAGCTTATCCCGCTCCTACAATGAGCAGTTCTTC
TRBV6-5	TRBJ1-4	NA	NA	CASSVGHTAEKLFF	TGTGCCAGCAGTGTCGGACACACGGCTGAAAAACTGTTTTTT
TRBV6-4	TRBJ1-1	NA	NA	CASSEWAGANTEAFF	TGTGCCAGCAGTGAGTGGGCAGGGGCGAACACTGAAGCTTTCTTT
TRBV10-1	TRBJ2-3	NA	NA	CASSGASGPSTDTQYF	TGCGCCAGCAGTGGAGCAAGCGGTCCTAGCACAGATACGCAGTATTTT
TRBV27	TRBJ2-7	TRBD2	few	CASGELAGVSEQYF	TGTGCCAGCGGAGAACTAGCGGGAGTGTCTGAGCAGTACTTC
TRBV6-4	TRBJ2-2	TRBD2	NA	CASKQGTSDTGELFF	TGTGCCAGCAAACAGGGGACTAGCGACACCGGGGAGCTGTTTTTT
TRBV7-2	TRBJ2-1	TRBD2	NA	CASSLGGLAVNEQFF	TGTGCCAGCAGCCTAGGAGGGCTAGCGGTTAATGAGCAGTTCTTC
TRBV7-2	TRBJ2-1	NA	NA	CASSPSVSSYNEQFF	TGTGCCAGCAGCCCTAGCGTTAGCTCCTACAATGAGCAGTTCTTC
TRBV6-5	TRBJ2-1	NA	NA	CASSPYEGDEQFF	TGTGCCAGCAGTCCATACGAGGGCGATGAGCAGTTCTTC
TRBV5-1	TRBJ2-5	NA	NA	CASSLWVLATRETQYF	TGCGCCAGCAGCTTGTGGGTCCTAGCTACTAGGGAGACCCAGTACTTC
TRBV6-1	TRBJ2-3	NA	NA	CASSHYSDTQYF	TGTGCCAGCAGTCACTATTCGGATACGCAGTATTTT
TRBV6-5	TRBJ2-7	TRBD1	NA	CASSGPTGGEQYF	TGTGCCAGCAGTGGCCCGACAGGGGGCGAGCAGTACTTC